A single sample gave rise to the 29 T cell receptor beta chains below, sequenced in a study of Ad26.COV2.S vaccination and SARS-CoV-2 variants. Clones were sequenced by immunoSEQ multiplex PCR, and TCRdb holds only the in-frame ones, with some missing. The sample lists roughly 500,000 clones, 89% occurring once. Specified treatment: some 20 received Ad26.COV2.S at low or high dose, single or two shots; about five received placebo; per-sample allocation not given. Each sample was drawn 63 days after the first injection (of vaccine or placebo). Material: peripheral blood, obtained in a trial of Ad26.COV2.S vaccine versus placebo. The receptors derive from a person aged 18-65 years who received the Ad26.COV2.S COVID-19 vaccine or a placebo.

The chain has TRBV5-4 and TRBJ2-5, with TRBD1 as a possible D gene (6 bases). V was trimmed by 4 bases and J by 5 bases, leaving 21 bases between them. The CDR3 is 16 residues long. Germline V gene data show CDR1 as SGHNT and CDR2 as YYREEE (reference sequence). The CDR3 here is CASSPSRTEGDETQYF. In DNA, the CDR3 is TGTGCCAGCAGCCCTAGCCGGACAGAGGGCGACGAGACCCAGTACTTC.

This sequence joins TRBV28 and TRBJ2-7; 9 bases line up with TRBD1. Unmatched junction bases numbered 11, after V lost 2 bases and J lost 3 bases. In germline, CDR1 is MDHEN, CDR2 SYDVKM. The CDR3 consists of 17 residues. The DNA for the CDR3 is TGTGCCAGCAGTTTACGGCTCGGGACAGGGAGTTTCTACGAGCAGTACTTC. As protein: CASSLRLGTGSFYEQYF.

The rearrangement links TRBV5-6 to TRBJ1-2; the match to TRBD1 covers 7 bases. Germline assignment: CDR1 SGHDT and CDR2 YYEEEE. The CDR3 spans 12 residues. Unmatched junction bases numbered 6, after V lost 6 bases and J lost 7 bases. CDR3: CASTLQGGGYTF. CDR3 in DNA: TGTGCCAGCACCCTTCAGGGGGGTGGCTACACCTTC.

CDR3 DNA sequence: TGTGCCAGCAGCCAAGATGTGGGGACAGGGTTTGGCTATGGCTACACCTTC. Encoded protein: CASSQDVGTGFGYGYTF. V gene TRBV4-2 combines with J gene TRBJ1-2; TRBD1 matches at 9 bases. After removal of 0 bases from V and 4 bases from J, the junction contained 9 bases not matched to a gene. CDR1 is LGHNA and CDR2 is YNFKEQ in the germline V gene. The CDR3 sequence is 17 residues long.

The V call is TRBV4-1, the J call TRBJ1-2; D might be TRBD1 (5 bases). Germline CDR1 is MGHRA and CDR2 is YSYEKL. The CDR3 runs 13 residues. V dropped 4 bases and J dropped 7 bases, with 13 bases sitting between them. This CDR3 reads CASSPQSRGGYTF. The DNA of the CDR3 is TGCGCCAGCAGCCCACAAAGTAGGGGTGGCTACACCTTC.

The genes are TRBV7-2 and TRBJ1-4; D is undetermined. The CDR3 sequence is 16 residues long. CDR1 and CDR2 (germline): SGHTA, FQGNSA. V gave up 6 bases and J gave up 8 bases, with 22 bases separating them. CDR3 residues: CASSPQVGDGEEKLFF. DNA for the CDR3: TGTGCCAGCAGTCCCCAGGTCGGCGACGGGGAGGAAAAACTGTTTTTT.

The chain employs TRBV5-6 and TRBJ2-7, with D perhaps matching TRBD2 (6 bases). The ends were cut back, 3 bases at V and 3 bases at J, with 19 bases in the middle. Per the germline V gene, CDR1 is SGHDT and CDR2 is YYEEEE. The CDR3 contains 16 residues. DNA for the CDR3: TGTGCCAGCAGCTCACCGTACCAGGGAGGAGTCTACGAGCAGTACTTC. This sequence encodes CASSSPYQGGVYEQYF.

The rearrangement links TRBV18 to TRBJ1-5; D is unresolved. The CDR3 is made up of 13 amino acids. V lost 4 bases and J 2 bases, leaving 6 bases between the germline ends. CDR1 and CDR2 from the germline V gene are KGHSH and LQKENI. This chain's CDR3 is CASSRMGNQPQHF. DNA for the CDR3: TGTGCCAGCTCACGCATGGGCAATCAGCCCCAGCATTTT.

The chain is built from TRBV4-3 and TRBJ2-3; D gene uncertain. CDR1 and CDR2 (germline): LGHNA, YSLEER. V lost 0 bases to trimming and J lost 0 bases, with 7 bases between them. The CDR3 totals 15 residues. Here the CDR3 DNA reads TGCGCCAGCAGCCAAGAGTCCATTAGCACAGATACGCAGTATTTT. This encodes CASSQESISTDTQYF.

The chain couples TRBV3-1 (or the pseudogene TRBV3-2) to TRBJ1-1; D not certain. This CDR3 is 12 amino acids long. From germline, CDR1 is LGHDT and CDR2 YNNKEL (reference sequence). V was clipped by 4 bases and J by 5 bases, with 8 bases between them. CDR3 nucleotide sequence: TGTGCCAGCAGCCCCTTTGGGACTGAAGCTTTCTTT. This codes for CASSPFGTEAFF.

Here the CDR3 reads CASSLNDYSYEQYF. As DNA, the CDR3 is TGTGCCAGCAGCTTGAACGACTACTCCTACGAGCAGTACTTC. The chain employs TRBV5-6 and TRBJ2-7, with D perhaps matching TRBD2 (5 bases). This CDR3 has 14 amino acids. V was cut by 1 base and J by 0 bases, with 8 bases left in between. Per germline, CDR1 SGHDT and CDR2 YYEEEE.

This chain connects TRBV11-3 to TRBJ2-5; 12 bases are a match to TRBD2. The J segment lost 0 bases and the V segment lost 1 base, leaving 3 bases of the junction unmatched. Germline V gene lookup returns CDR1 SGHNT and CDR2 YENEEA. CDR3 length: 17 residues. CDR3 residues: CASSLVLAGGYQETQYF. CDR3 in DNA: TGTGCCAGCAGCTTAGTTCTAGCGGGAGGGTACCAAGAGACCCAGTACTTC.

This clone was recorded once. V and J are TRBV7-3 and TRBJ1-5; D is unclear. CDR1 is SGHTA, CDR2 FQGTGA, per germline. The CDR3 runs to 13 residues. V dropped 0 bases and J dropped 5 bases, with 5 bases sitting between them. CDR3 in amino acids: CASSLTPDQPQHF. The CDR3 DNA sequence: TGTGCCAGCAGCTTAACGCCGGATCAGCCCCAGCATTTT.

V is TRBV4-1 and J is TRBJ2-3, with D unclear. Per germline, CDR1 MGHRA and CDR2 YSYEKL. The CDR3 is 14 residues long. V was shortened by 1 base and J by 5 bases, with 10 bases between the two germline ends. CDR3 coding DNA: TGCGCCAGCAGCCAAGCCCGGTCCAGAGATACGCAGTATTTT. Residues: CASSQARSRDTQYF.

The chain couples TRBV3-1 (or the pseudogene TRBV3-2) to TRBJ2-3; 13 positions agree with TRBD2. CDR3 size: 17 residues. Germline CDR1 is LGHDT and CDR2 is YNNKEL (reference sequence). Trimming removed 6 bases from V and 1 base from J; junction bases left unmatched: 7. CDR3 residues: CASSSGLAGAGTDTQYF. CDR3 coding DNA: TGTGCCAGCAGTTCTGGACTAGCGGGAGCGGGCACAGATACGCAGTATTTT.

This clone appeared once. The V gene is TRBV5-4, the J gene TRBJ2-3; 8 nucleotides agree with TRBD2. Trimming took 5 bases from V and 0 from J; bases not matched to a gene: 5. This CDR3 region has 15 residues. Germline CDR1 is SGHNT and CDR2 is YYREEE (reference sequence). In DNA, the CDR3 is TGTGCCAGCAGACGTAGCGGGACTAGCACAGATACGCAGTATTTT. This translates into CASRRSGTSTDTQYF. The full variable domain, rest sourced from reference TRBV5-4 and TRBJ2-3, is ETGVTQSPTHLIKTRGQQVTLRCSSQSGHNTVSWYQQALGQGPQFIFQYYREEENGRGNFPPRFSGLQFPNYSSELNVNALELDDSALYLCASRRSGTSTDTQYFGPGTRLTVL.

The gene calls are TRBV7-9 and TRBJ2-3, with D unclear. The CDR3 covers 13 residues. Germline V gives CDR1 SEHNR, CDR2 FQNEAQ (reference sequence). Trimming pared 5 bases from V and 6 bases from J, leaving 12 bases between. In nucleotides, the CDR3 is TGTGCCAGCAGCCCTCTAGTGTCGGATACGCAGTATTTT. Translating it yields CASSPLVSDTQYF.

V is TRBV29-1 and J is TRBJ2-3, with TRBD2 matching 7 bases. The CDR3 loop spans 14 amino acids. V shed 3 bases and J 3 bases; nucleotides not matched to a gene: 6. Germline V CDR1 and CDR2: SQVTM, ANQGSEA. The CDR3, as DNA: TGCAGCGTTGAGGTTGGGGGGGTTACAGATACGCAGTATTTT. Translation: CSVEVGGVTDTQYF.

This chain joins TRBV15 and TRBJ2-1; 7 nucleotides align to TRBD2. The CDR3 length is 11 residues. Trimming took 1 base from V and 15 from J; bases not matched to a gene: 3. Germline loops: CDR1 LNHNV, CDR2 YYDKDF (reference sequence). CDR3 DNA sequence: TGTGCCACCAGCAGAGCGGGACTACTGTTCTTC. It codes for CATSRAGLLFF.

The chain employs TRBV10-3 and TRBJ2-7, with a weak D call TRBD2 (5 bases). CDR1 is ENHRY, CDR2 SYGVKD, per germline. The CDR3 loop spans 13 amino acids. Trimming removed 11 bases from V and 6 bases from J, with 20 bases in between. The CDR3 spells CASRGGANAEQYV. CDR3 in DNA: TGTGCCTCCCGAGGAGGCGCCAACGCCGAGCAGTACGTC.

The chain links TRBV19 to TRBJ1-2; the D is unclear. V was clipped by 0 bases and J by 3 bases, with 11 bases between them. The germline V gene has CDR1 LNHDA and CDR2 SQIVND (reference sequence). This CDR3 is 15 amino acids long. Here the CDR3 DNA reads TGTGCCAGTAGTATAGATTTTGTAGGTGACTATGGCTACACCTTC. Translated, it gives CASSIDFVGDYGYTF.

The sample holds one count of this clone. The rearrangement joins TRBV7-2 to TRBJ2-1, with D perhaps TRBD2 (6 bases). The CDR3 has 12 amino acids. Germline V CDR1 and CDR2: SGHTA, FQGNSA. The V and J ends lost 3 bases and 10 bases respectively, with 10 bases between them. In nucleotides, the CDR3 is TGTGCCAGCAGCTTCGGCGGAGGGGAGCAGTTCTTC. Residues: CASSFGGGEQFF.

The gene calls are TRBV28 and TRBJ1-1, with D possibly matching TRBD1 (5 bases). Germline values: CDR1 MDHEN, CDR2 SYDVKM. The CDR3 length is 15 residues. With 4 bases removed from V and 0 bases from J, the gap between germline ends came to 12 bases. This CDR3 reads CASSSPGGVNTEAFF. For the CDR3, the DNA is TGTGCCAGCAGTTCCCCTGGGGGGGTGAACACTGAAGCTTTCTTT.

V gene TRBV3-1 (or the pseudogene TRBV3-2) combines with J gene TRBJ1-2; tentative D call: TRBD1 (6 bases). CDR1 and CDR2 (germline): LGHDT, YNNKEL (reference sequence). The CDR3 runs 14 residues. The germline V and J ends were trimmed by 3 bases and 7 bases, with 15 bases remaining between them. The CDR3 reads CASSQTHGQSGYTF. The CDR3, as DNA: TGTGCCAGCAGCCAGACCCATGGACAGTCTGGCTACACCTTC.

V is TRBV4-1 and J is TRBJ2-2; 12 bases fit TRBD2. V lost 5 bases, J lost 1 base, and 8 bases stayed unmatched. The CDR3 spans 18 residues. Germline V CDR1 and CDR2: MGHRA, YSYEKL. CDR3 residues: CASSSPSSGRGNTGELFF. CDR3 in DNA: TGCGCCAGCAGCTCTCCCTCTAGCGGGAGGGGGAACACCGGGGAGCTGTTTTTT.

The chain uses TRBV20-1 and TRBJ1-5; D gene ambiguous. V was trimmed by 3 bases and J by 0 bases, leaving 6 bases between them. This CDR3 region has 13 residues. CDR1 DFQATT and CDR2 SNEGSKA come from the germline V gene (reference sequence). Written as DNA, the CDR3 is TGCAGTGCTAGTTCTGTTAGCAATCAGCCCCAGCATTTT. It specifies CSASSVSNQPQHF.

The chain links TRBV5-6 to TRBJ2-7; D possibly corresponds to TRBD1 (6 bases). Looked up from germline, CDR1 is SGHDT and CDR2 is YYEEEE. This CDR3 spans 14 amino acids. With 7 bases removed from V and 2 bases from J, the gap between germline ends came to 16 bases. The CDR3 nucleotides are TGTGCCAGCCCTAATAGGGCAGGGGCCTACGAGCAGTACGTC. Its protein product is CASPNRAGAYEQYV.

CDR3 nucleotides: TGTGCCAGCAGCTCTCTAGCGGGAGTCGAGCAGTTCTTC. It is translated as CASSSLAGVEQFF. V and J are TRBV7-2 and TRBJ2-1, with TRBD2 matching over 10 bases. The CDR3 has 13 residues. Germline CDR1 and CDR2: SGHTA and FQGNSA. The junction had 4 bases not matched to a gene; V was cut back by 4 bases and J by 10 bases.

CDR3 sequence reads: CASSEITTNEKLFF. The DNA for the CDR3 is TGTGCCAGCAGTGAAATTACAACTAATGAAAAACTGTTTTTT. This chain connects TRBV2 to TRBJ1-4; no firm D call. The CDR3 covers 14 residues. CDR1 and CDR2 from the germline V gene are SNHLY and FYNNEI. V lost 2 bases and J lost 0, with 4 bases in between.